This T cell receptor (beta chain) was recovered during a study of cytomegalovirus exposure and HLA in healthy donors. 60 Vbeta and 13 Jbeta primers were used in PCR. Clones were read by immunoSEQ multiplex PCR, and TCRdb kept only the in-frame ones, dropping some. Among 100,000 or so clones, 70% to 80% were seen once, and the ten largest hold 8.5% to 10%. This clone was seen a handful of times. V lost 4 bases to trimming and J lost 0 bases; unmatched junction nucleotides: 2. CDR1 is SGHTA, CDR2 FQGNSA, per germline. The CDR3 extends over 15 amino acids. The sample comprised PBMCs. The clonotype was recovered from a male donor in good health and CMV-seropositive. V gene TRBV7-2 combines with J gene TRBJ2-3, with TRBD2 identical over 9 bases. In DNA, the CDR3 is TGTGCCAGCAGCTCTAGCGGGGTCAGCACAGATACGCAGTATTTT. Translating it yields CASSSSGVSTDTQYF. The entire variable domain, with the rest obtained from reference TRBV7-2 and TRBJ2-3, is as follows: GAGVSQSPSNKVTEKGKDVELRCDPISGHTALYWYRQSLGQGLEFLIYFQGNSAPDKSGLPSDRFSAERTGGSVSTLTIQRTQQEDSAVYLCASSSSGVSTDTQYFGPGTRLTVL.